The TCR beta chain described here comes from a study of a mutant IDH1 vaccine in newly diagnosed glioma. Study-level information: Vaccines were first given 4-6 weeks after radiotherapy alone, or with temozolomide cycles. Those enrolled had earlier been treated with radiotherapy, temozolomide, or both, mostly both.

Study observations and caveats: It was 80% to 95% of patients that developed vaccine-induced immune responses.

Time point given: week 35, safety follow-up. Each dose of the vaccine consisted of 300 ug of mutant IDH1 20-mer peptide, with topical imiquimod. Each tumor in the donors was a new WHO grade 3 or 4 astrocytoma, IDH1-mutant and ATRX-lost. Comments on this clone: Its antigen is unidentified.

The CDR3 loop spans 13 amino acids. Some clones are missing from TCRdb's copy, which holds only in-frame ones; the method was immunoSEQ multiplex PCR. The data show roughly 44,000 clones, 81% seen once. The material was PBMCs, obtained from a glioma patient whose treatment included an IDH1 peptide vaccine. The clonotype was recovered from a woman aged 40 to 50 with glioma. Some clones in this sample may be carry-over from other donors' samples. The chain combines TRBV21-1 with TRBJ2-5. TRBV21-1 is a recognized pseudogene. Here the CDR3 reads CASSPDPLETQYF. The CDR3 DNA reads TGTGCCAGCAGCCCCGATCCGCTGGAGACCCAGTACTTC.